The clone carrying this TCR beta chain was found once. The CDR3 consists of 16 residues. Germline CDR1 reads SGHAT; CDR2 reads FQNNGV. Between the trimmed V and J ends, which lost 5 bases and 0 bases, there was a span of 16 bases. These data belong to a study of shared clonotypes between healthy human individuals. Original data processing: Junction-only sequences without quality scores were provided by ImmunoSEQ, so filtering was different. The method was immunoSEQ multiplex PCR; TCRdb's version includes in-frame clones alone and lacks a portion of them. For V, J and clone size, that table is used; D and trimming come from the DNA. Among about 960,000 clones listed, 76% were seen once.

This TCR was recovered from a man younger than 30 in good health. Specimen: memory CD4+ T cells sorted from blood. Indicated subset: CD45RA-negative fraction. The rearrangement links TRBV11-2 to TRBJ1-1, with D possibly TRBD1 on 6 matching bases. The CDR3 coding sequence is TGTGCCAGCAGCCCGAAGGGGGGAGGGATGAACACTGAAGCTTTCTTT. Translation: CASSPKGGGMNTEAFF. The full variable domain, with the rest looked up from reference TRBV11-2 and TRBJ1-1, is EAGVAQSPRYKIIEKRQSVAFWCNPISGHATLYWYQQILGQGPKLLIQFQNNGVVDDSQLPKDRFSAERLKGVDSTLKIQPAKLEDSAVYLCASSPKGGGMNTEAFFGQGTRLTVV.